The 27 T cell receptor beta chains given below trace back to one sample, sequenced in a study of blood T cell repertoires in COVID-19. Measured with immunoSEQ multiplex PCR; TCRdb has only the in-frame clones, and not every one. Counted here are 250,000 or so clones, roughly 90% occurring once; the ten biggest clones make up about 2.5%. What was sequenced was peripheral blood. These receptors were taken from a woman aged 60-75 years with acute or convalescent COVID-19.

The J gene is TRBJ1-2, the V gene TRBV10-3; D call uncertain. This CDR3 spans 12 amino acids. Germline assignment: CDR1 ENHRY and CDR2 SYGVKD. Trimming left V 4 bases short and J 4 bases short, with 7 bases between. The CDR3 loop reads CAISGGSYGYTF. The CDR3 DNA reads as TGTGCCATCAGTGGAGGGAGCTATGGCTACACCTTC.

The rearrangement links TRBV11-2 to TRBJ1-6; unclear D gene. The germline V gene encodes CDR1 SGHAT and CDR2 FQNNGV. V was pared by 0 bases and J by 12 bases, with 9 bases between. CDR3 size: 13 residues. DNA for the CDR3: TGTGCCAGCAGCTTAGATCGGGGTATACCCCTCCACTTT. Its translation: CASSLDRGIPLHF.

The CDR3: CASSYGEQGKGTQYF. CDR3 in DNA: TGCGCCAGCAGCTATGGGGAACAGGGCAAGGGGACCCAGTACTTC. This chain connects TRBV5-1 to TRBJ2-5; TRBD1 might be the D (6 bases). The length of the CDR3 is 15 residues. Germline lookup yields CDR1 SGHRS and CDR2 YFSETQ. Deletions cut 3 bases from V and 7 bases from J, with 19 bases between.

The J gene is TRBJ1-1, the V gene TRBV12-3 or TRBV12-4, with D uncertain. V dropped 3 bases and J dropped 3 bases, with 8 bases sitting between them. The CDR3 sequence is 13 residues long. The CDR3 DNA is TGTGCCAGCAGTTTCCAAGAGGACACTGAAGCTTTCTTT. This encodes CASSFQEDTEAFF.

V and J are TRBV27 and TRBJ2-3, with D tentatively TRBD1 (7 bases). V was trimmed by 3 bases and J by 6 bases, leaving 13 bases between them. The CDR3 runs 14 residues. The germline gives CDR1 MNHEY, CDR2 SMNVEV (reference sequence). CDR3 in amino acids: CASSLSQGGDTQYF. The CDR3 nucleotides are TGTGCCAGCAGTTTGTCGCAGGGGGGTGATACGCAGTATTTT.

The CDR3 region is CASSPLDRDAPLHF. The CDR3 DNA is TGTGCCAGCTCACCACTAGACAGGGACGCACCCCTCCACTTT. The chain links TRBV18 to TRBJ1-6; 7 nucleotides match TRBD1. The CDR3 runs 14 residues. V was pared by 1 base and J by 11 bases, with 5 bases of the junction left unmatched. Per germline, CDR1 KGHSH and CDR2 LQKENI.

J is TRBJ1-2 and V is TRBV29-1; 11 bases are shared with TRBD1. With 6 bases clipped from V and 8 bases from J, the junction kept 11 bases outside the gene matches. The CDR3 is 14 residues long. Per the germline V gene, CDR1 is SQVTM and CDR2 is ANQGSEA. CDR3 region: CSVGIGTGGFGYTF. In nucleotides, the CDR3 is TGCAGCGTGGGCATCGGGACAGGGGGATTCGGCTACACCTTC. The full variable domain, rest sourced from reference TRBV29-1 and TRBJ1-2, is SAVISQKPSRDICQRGTSLTIQCQVDSQVTMMFWYRQQPGQSLTLIATANQGSEATYESGFVIDKFPISRPNLTFSTLTVSNMSPEDSSIYLCSVGIGTGGFGYTFGSGTRLTVV.

CDR3 residues: CASISSGNTIYF. DNA of the CDR3: TGTGCCAGCATCTCCTCTGGAAACACCATATATTTT. V is TRBV28 and J is TRBJ1-3; D is unclear. CDR3 size: 12 residues. CDR1 is MDHEN and CDR2 is SYDVKM in the germline V gene. Between the trimmed V and J ends, which lost 7 bases and 0 bases, there was a span of 4 bases.

CDR3 DNA: TGTGCCAGCAGTAGACAGGGGGCGAACGGAAACACCATATATTTT. Residues: CASSRQGANGNTIYF. The genes are TRBV6-6 and TRBJ1-3, with 10 positions matching TRBD1. CDR1 is MNHNY, CDR2 SVGAGI, per germline (reference sequence). The length of the CDR3 is 15 residues. Trimming took 5 bases from V and 4 from J; bases not matched to a gene: 5.

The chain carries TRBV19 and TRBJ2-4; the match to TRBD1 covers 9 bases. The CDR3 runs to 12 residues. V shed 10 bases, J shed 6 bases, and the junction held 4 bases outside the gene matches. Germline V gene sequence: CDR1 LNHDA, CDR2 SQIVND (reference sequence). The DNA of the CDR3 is TGTGCCACCATGACAGGGGGAAACATTCAGTACTTC. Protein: CATMTGGNIQYF. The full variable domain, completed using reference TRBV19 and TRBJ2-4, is DGGITQSPKYLFRKEGQNVTLSCEQNLNHDAMYWYRQDPGQGLRLIYYSQIVNDFQKGDIAEGYSVSREKKESFPLTVTSAQKNPTAFYLCATMTGGNIQYFGAGTRLSVL.

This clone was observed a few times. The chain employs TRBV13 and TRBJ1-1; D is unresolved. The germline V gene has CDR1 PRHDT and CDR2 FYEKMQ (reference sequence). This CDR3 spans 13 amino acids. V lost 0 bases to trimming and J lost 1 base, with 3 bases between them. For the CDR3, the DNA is TGTGCCAGCAGCTTAGGCAAGAACACTGAAGCTTTCTTT. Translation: CASSLGKNTEAFF.

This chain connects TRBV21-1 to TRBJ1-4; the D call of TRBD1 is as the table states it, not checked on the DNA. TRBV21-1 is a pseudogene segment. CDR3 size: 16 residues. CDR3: CASSKLSQGDNEKLFF. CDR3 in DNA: TGTGCCAGCAGCAAACTCAGTCAGGGGGATAATGAAAAACTGTTTTTT.

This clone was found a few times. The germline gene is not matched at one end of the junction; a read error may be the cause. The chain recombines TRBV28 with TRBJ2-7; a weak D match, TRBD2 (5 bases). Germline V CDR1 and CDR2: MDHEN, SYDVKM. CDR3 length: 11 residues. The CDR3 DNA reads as TGTGCCAGCAGTAACCAAGACTACCGCTTCTTC. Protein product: CASSNQDYRFF.

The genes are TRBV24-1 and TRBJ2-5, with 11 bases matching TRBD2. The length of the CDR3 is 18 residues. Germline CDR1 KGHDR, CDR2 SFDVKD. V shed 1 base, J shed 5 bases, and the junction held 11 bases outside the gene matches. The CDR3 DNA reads TGTGCCACCAGTGATTTAAAAGTAGCGGGGGGGCCAGGGGAGACCCAGTACTTC. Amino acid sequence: CATSDLKVAGGPGETQYF.

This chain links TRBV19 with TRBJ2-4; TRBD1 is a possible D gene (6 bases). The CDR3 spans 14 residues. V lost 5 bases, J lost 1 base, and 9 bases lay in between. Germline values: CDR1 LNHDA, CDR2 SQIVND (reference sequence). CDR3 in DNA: TGTGCCAGTAGTCTAACAGGGGCCAAAAACATTCAGTACTTC. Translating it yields CASSLTGAKNIQYF. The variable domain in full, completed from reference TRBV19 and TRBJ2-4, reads DGGITQSPKYLFRKEGQNVTLSCEQNLNHDAMYWYRQDPGQGLRLIYYSQIVNDFQKGDIAEGYSVSREKKESFPLTVTSAQKNPTAFYLCASSLTGAKNIQYFGAGTRLSVL.

CDR3 sequence reads: CASSSSLGALGANVLTF. The CDR3 DNA is TGTGCCAGCAGTTCCTCCCTAGGGGCGCTTGGGGCCAACGTCCTGACTTTC. The chain recombines TRBV27 with TRBJ2-6; the D gene is possibly TRBD1 (5 bases). This CDR3 contains 17 residues. Germline CDR1 and CDR2: MNHEY and SMNVEV (reference sequence). Deletions cut 4 bases from V and 3 bases from J, with 16 bases between.

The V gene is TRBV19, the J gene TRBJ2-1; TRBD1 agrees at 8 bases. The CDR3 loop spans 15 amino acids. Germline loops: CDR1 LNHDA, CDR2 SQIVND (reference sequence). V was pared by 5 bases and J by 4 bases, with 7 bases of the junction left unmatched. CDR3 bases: TGTGCCAGTAGTCAAGGACAGGGTTCGTACAATGAGCAGTTCTTC. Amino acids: CASSQGQGSYNEQFF.

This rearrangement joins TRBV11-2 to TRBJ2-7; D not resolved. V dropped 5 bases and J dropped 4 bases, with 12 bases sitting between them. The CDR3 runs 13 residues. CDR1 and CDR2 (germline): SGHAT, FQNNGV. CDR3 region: CASSHPSAYEQYF. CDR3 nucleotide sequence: TGTGCCAGCAGCCATCCTTCAGCGTACGAGCAGTACTTC.

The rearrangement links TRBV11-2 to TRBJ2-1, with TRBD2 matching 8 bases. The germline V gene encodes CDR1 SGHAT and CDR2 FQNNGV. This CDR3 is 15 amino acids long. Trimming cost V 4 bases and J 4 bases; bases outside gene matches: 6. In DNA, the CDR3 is TGTGCCAGCAGCTCCCTTAGCGGGACATACAATGAGCAGTTCTTC. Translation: CASSSLSGTYNEQFF.

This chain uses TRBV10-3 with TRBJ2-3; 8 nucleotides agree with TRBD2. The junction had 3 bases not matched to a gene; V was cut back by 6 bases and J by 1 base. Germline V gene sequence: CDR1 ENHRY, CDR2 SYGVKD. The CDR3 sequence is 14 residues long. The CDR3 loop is CAIRNSGGTDTQYF. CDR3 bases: TGTGCCATCAGGAATAGCGGGGGCACAGATACGCAGTATTTT.

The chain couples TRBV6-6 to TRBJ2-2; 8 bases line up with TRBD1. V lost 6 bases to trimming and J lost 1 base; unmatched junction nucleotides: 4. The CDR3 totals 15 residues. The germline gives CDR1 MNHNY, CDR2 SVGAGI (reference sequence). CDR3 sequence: CASRSTGENTGELFF. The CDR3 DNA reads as TGTGCCAGCAGATCGACAGGGGAGAACACCGGGGAGCTGTTTTTT.

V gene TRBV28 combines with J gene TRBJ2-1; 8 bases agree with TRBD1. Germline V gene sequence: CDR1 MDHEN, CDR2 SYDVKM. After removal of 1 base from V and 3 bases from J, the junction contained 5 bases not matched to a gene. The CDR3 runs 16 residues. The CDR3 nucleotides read TGTGCCAGCAGTTTATCCACAGGGGGAGACTACAATGAGCAGTTCTTC. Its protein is CASSLSTGGDYNEQFF. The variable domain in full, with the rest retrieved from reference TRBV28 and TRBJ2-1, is DVKVTQSSRYLVKRTGEKVFLECVQDMDHENMFWYRQDPGLGLRLIYFSYDVKMKEKGDIPEGYSVSREKKERFSLILESASTNQTSMYLCASSLSTGGDYNEQFFGPGTRLTVL.

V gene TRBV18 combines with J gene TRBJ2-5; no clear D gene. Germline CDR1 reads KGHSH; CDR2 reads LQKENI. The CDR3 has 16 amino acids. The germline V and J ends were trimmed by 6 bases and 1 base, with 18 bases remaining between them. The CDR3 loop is CASSNQATQIQETQYF. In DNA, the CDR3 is TGTGCCAGCTCCAACCAGGCGACACAAATCCAAGAGACCCAGTACTTC.

CDR3 sequence reads: CALTGAGIGDTQYF. The DNA for the CDR3 is TGCGCCCTCACCGGGGCGGGAATAGGAGATACGCAGTATTTT. The chain combines TRBV10-1 with TRBJ2-3, with a tentative D call TRBD2 (6 bases). Trimming took off 11 bases at V and 5 bases at J, with 20 bases between the two ends. Germline V CDR1 and CDR2: WNHNN, SYGVQD (reference sequence). The CDR3 has 14 residues.

The CDR3 nucleotides read TGTGCCAGCAGTGACCAGACAGGGGGGAGCACTGAAGCTTTCTTT. It codes for CASSDQTGGSTEAFF. The chain couples TRBV25-1 to TRBJ1-1, with 9 bases that match TRBD1. This CDR3 spans 15 amino acids. The J segment lost 4 bases and the V segment lost 3 bases, leaving 6 bases of the junction unmatched. The germline gives CDR1 MGHDK, CDR2 SYGVNS.

The CDR3 nucleotides are TGTGCCAGTAGTACCCCACAGGGGGGGAACACTGAAGCTTTCTTT. This gives the protein CASSTPQGGNTEAFF. The V and J genes are TRBV19 and TRBJ1-1; 8 nucleotides match TRBD1. Germline V lookup: CDR1 LNHDA, CDR2 SQIVND (reference sequence). The V gene end was trimmed by 4 bases and the J gene end by 1 base; junction bases not matched to a gene: 5. The CDR3 consists of 15 residues. Variable domain in full (rest from reference TRBV19 and TRBJ1-1): DGGITQSPKYLFRKEGQNVTLSCEQNLNHDAMYWYRQDPGQGLRLIYYSQIVNDFQKGDIAEGYSVSREKKESFPLTVTSAQKNPTAFYLCASSTPQGGNTEAFFGQGTRLTVV.

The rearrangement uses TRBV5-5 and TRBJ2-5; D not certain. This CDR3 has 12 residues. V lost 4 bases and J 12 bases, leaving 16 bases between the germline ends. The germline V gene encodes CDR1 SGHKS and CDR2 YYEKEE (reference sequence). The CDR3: CASSLERVPEYF. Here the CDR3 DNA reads TGTGCCAGCAGCCTTGAACGGGTCCCAGAGTACTTC.